The 11 T cell receptor beta chains listed next were all sequenced from one sample in a study of T cell repertoires in cytomegalovirus infection. MiXCR was run by TCRdb on the reads, yielding one entry per CDR3 protein. The table lists approximately 910,000 distinct CDR3 sequences, around 32% of them singletons, with about an eighth in the top ten. Which antigens these TCRs recognize remains unknown. This material consisted of cultured CD8+ T cells from PBMCs, taken from culture after CMV antigen stimulation. The origin of the receptors is a human donor in good health (CMV status not recorded). Some clones in this sample may be carry-over from other donors' samples.

This clonotype was detected many times. The rearrangement links TRBV6-6 to TRBJ1-2; D gene ambiguous. This CDR3 has 15 residues. CDR1 is MNHNY and CDR2 is SVGAGI in the germline V gene (reference sequence). Between the trimmed V and J ends, which lost 3 bases and 1 base, there was a span of 12 bases. The CDR3 loop is CASSYSSGINYGYTF. Here the CDR3 DNA reads TGTGCCAGCAGTTATTCGTCGGGTATTAACTATGGCTACACCTTC.

This clonotype was recorded a few times. The rearrangement links TRBV7-9 to TRBJ1-1, with D possibly TRBD1 on 5 matching bases. Between the trimmed V and J ends, which lost 4 bases and 0 bases, there was a span of 12 bases. The CDR3 is 15 residues long. Germline lookup yields CDR1 SEHNR and CDR2 FQNEAQ (reference sequence). The CDR3, as DNA: TGTGCCAGCAGCTGGCCGGAGACAGTGAACACTGAAGCTTTCTTT. Its protein is CASSWPETVNTEAFF.

The table lists this clonotype with many counts. The chain joins TRBV28 to TRBJ2-5; 8 bases agree with TRBD2. Germline-derived CDR1 and CDR2 are MDHEN and SYDVKM. The CDR3 sequence is 19 residues long. Germline trimming cut 5 bases from V and 0 bases from J; bases unmatched to any gene: 17. The CDR3 region is CASSPAIWTSRRYQETQYF. In nucleotides, the CDR3 is TGTGCCAGCAGTCCGGCGATCTGGACTAGCCGACGATACCAAGAGACCCAGTACTTC.

This rearrangement joins TRBV20-1 to TRBJ1-1; tentatively, D is TRBD1 (5 bases). This CDR3 has 13 amino acids. V was cut by 0 bases and J by 6 bases, with 11 bases left in between. Germline lookup yields CDR1 DFQATT and CDR2 SNEGSKA (reference sequence). CDR3 amino acids: CSARDIGTAEAFF. CDR3 in DNA: TGCAGTGCTAGAGATATCGGGACGGCTGAAGCTTTCTTT.

This clonotype was observed a few times. V usage is TRBV7-6 and J usage is TRBJ1-1; D may be TRBD1 (5 bases). V was cut by 5 bases and J by 3 bases, with 10 bases left in between. Germline V gene data show CDR1 as SGHVS and CDR2 as FNYEAQ. The CDR3 covers 13 residues. The CDR3, as DNA: TGTGCCAGCAGCCCGGGGCTTTACACTGAAGCTTTCTTT. This encodes CASSPGLYTEAFF.

This clonotype was counted many times. This chain links TRBV7-8 with TRBJ1-2, with D possibly TRBD1 on 6 matching bases. Germline loops: CDR1 SGHVS, CDR2 FQNEAQ. The CDR3 has 17 amino acids. V lost 4 bases and J 4 bases, leaving 22 bases between the germline ends. The CDR3 DNA is TGTGCCAGCAGCTCCCAAGAGGGGCGGGGGCCATTCTATGGCTACACCTTC. Protein: CASSSQEGRGPFYGYTF.

This clonotype was observed a handful of times. This sequence joins TRBV25-1 and TRBJ1-1, with D possibly matching TRBD1 (6 bases). Between the trimmed V and J ends, which lost 8 bases and 0 bases, there was a span of 13 bases. The CDR3 sequence is 14 residues long. Looked up from germline, CDR1 is MGHDK and CDR2 is SYGVNS. The CDR3 coding sequence is TGTGCCAGCTCCGACAGGCTAATGAACACTGAAGCTTTCTTT. It codes for CASSDRLMNTEAFF.

The gene calls are TRBV6-5 and TRBJ2-2; the D is unclear. V gave up 2 bases and J gave up 6 bases, with 4 bases separating them. The germline V gene has CDR1 MNHEY and CDR2 SVGAGI. The CDR3 contains 12 residues. CDR3 in amino acids: CASSYPPGELFF. Here the CDR3 DNA reads TGTGCCAGCAGTTACCCTCCCGGGGAGCTGTTTTTT.

This sequence joins TRBV28 and TRBJ1-5, with 8 bases aligning to TRBD1. Trimming at V came to 6 bases and at J to 7 bases, leaving 8 bases not matched to a gene. The germline V gene has CDR1 MDHEN and CDR2 SYDVKM. The CDR3 has 14 residues. DNA for the CDR3: TGTGCCAGCAGGTATACAGGGGGAGACCAGCCCCAGCATTTT. Its translation is CASRYTGGDQPQHF. The whole variable domain, filled in from reference TRBV28 and TRBJ1-5, reads DVKVTQSSRYLVKRTGEKVFLECVQDMDHENMFWYRQDPGLGLRLIYFSYDVKMKEKGDIPEGYSVSREKKERFSLILESASTNQTSMYLCASRYTGGDQPQHFGDGTRLSIL.

This clonotype occurred many times. The gene calls are TRBV5-4 and TRBJ2-7; TRBD2 agrees at 11 bases. The J segment lost 3 bases and the V segment lost 0 bases, leaving 14 bases of the junction unmatched. This CDR3 contains 19 residues. Per germline, CDR1 SGHNT and CDR2 YYREEE (reference sequence). The CDR3 DNA is TGTGCCAGCAGCTTGGGCCCCGGGACTAGCGGCATGGGGCTCTACGAGCAGTACGTC. Amino acids: CASSLGPGTSGMGLYEQYV.

This rearrangement joins TRBV14 to TRBJ2-1, with 7 bases matching TRBD2. The V gene's germline CDR1 is SGHDN and CDR2 FVKESK. The V gene end was trimmed by 0 bases and the J gene end by 2 bases; junction bases not matched to a gene: 4. CDR3 length equals 16 residues. CDR3 sequence (DNA): TGTGCCAGCAGCCAAGATCTGGGGGGGGCCTACAATGAGCAGTTCTTC. Amino acid sequence: CASSQDLGGAYNEQFF.